Each of the 19 T cell receptor beta chains below was sequenced from the same sample in a study of CD8+CD57+ T cells in acquired aplastic anemia. For CDR3 and TCR beta VDJ profiling, genomic DNA was the template used. One entry per CDR3 protein, called by TCRdb with MiXCR from the reads. The table has around 230,000 distinct CDR3 sequences, over 60% seen once. Sequencing was done on a sample of sorted CD4+, CD8+, or CD8+CD57+ T cells (not recorded which) from PBMCs. Receptors were obtained from a human donor in good health.

This clonotype showed up just a few times. This chain links TRBV5-5 with TRBJ1-5; no clear D gene. From germline, CDR1 is SGHKS and CDR2 YYEKEE (reference sequence). CDR3 length: 14 residues. Trimming took off 0 bases at V and 0 bases at J, with 4 bases between the two ends. This CDR3 is CASSLADSNQPQHF. Written as DNA, the CDR3 is TGTGCCAGCAGCTTGGCTGATAGCAATCAGCCCCAGCATTTT.

The rearrangement joins TRBV7-8 to TRBJ1-6; tentatively, D is TRBD1 (5 bases). Trimming stripped 4 bases from V and 8 bases from J, with 12 bases between. Germline V lookup: CDR1 SGHVS, CDR2 FQNEAQ. This CDR3 contains 14 residues. The CDR3 DNA reads as TGTGCCAGCAGCTATTTACGGGGGTATTCACCCCTCCACTTT. Protein product: CASSYLRGYSPLHF.

This chain connects TRBV10-1 to TRBJ2-1; weak D call: TRBD1 (6 bases). Trimming left V 0 bases short and J 2 bases short, with 11 bases between. The germline V gene encodes CDR1 WNHNN and CDR2 SYGVQD (reference sequence). The CDR3 spans 16 residues. The CDR3 coding sequence is TGCGCCAGCAGTGAGTCAGTACAGGGAGCCTACAATGAGCAGTTCTTC. It translates to CASSESVQGAYNEQFF.

Worth noting for this clonotype: One end of the junction is discordant with germline, which a read error may explain. The gene calls are TRBV20-1 and TRBJ1-1; D is uncertain. The CDR3 spans 16 residues. Germline CDR1 DFQATT, CDR2 SNEGSKA (reference sequence). The CDR3 nucleotides are TGCAATGCTAGAGGACTAGCGGGAGGCATGGGGACTGAAGCTTTCTTT. As protein: CNARGLAGGMGTEAFF.

The rearrangement uses TRBV25-1 and TRBJ1-1; D call uncertain. The CDR3 spans 13 residues. The germline V and J ends were trimmed by 3 bases and 4 bases, with 9 bases remaining between them. Per the germline V gene, CDR1 is MGHDK and CDR2 is SYGVNS. The CDR3 DNA follows: TGTGCCAGCAGTGATACCTGGGGCACTGAAGCTTTCTTT. Encoded protein: CASSDTWGTEAFF.

This clonotype was recorded at least ten times. The DNA of the CDR3 is TGTGCCAGTAGTCCACAGGGTATTTTAAACACTGAAGCTTTCTTT. This sequence encodes CASSPQGILNTEAFF. The V and J genes are TRBV19 and TRBJ1-1; tentative D call: TRBD1 (6 bases). This CDR3 has 15 amino acids. With 5 bases removed from V and 2 bases from J, the gap between germline ends came to 15 bases. Per the germline V gene, CDR1 is LNHDA and CDR2 is SQIVND (reference sequence).

The sample holds many counts of this clonotype. The chain joins TRBV7-6 to TRBJ2-5, with D perhaps TRBD2 (5 bases). CDR3 length: 15 residues. V was clipped by 3 bases and J by 4 bases, with 15 bases between them. Per germline, CDR1 SGHVS and CDR2 FNYEAQ. DNA for the CDR3: TGTGCCAGCAGCTTTACCCGGGGTGGACGAGAGACCCAGTACTTC. It is translated as CASSFTRGGRETQYF.

The sample holds one count of this clonotype. This sequence joins TRBV15 and TRBJ2-7; tentative D call: TRBD1 (6 bases). V lost 5 bases to trimming and J lost 3 bases, with 11 bases between them. The CDR3 covers 13 residues. Per the germline V gene, CDR1 is LNHNV and CDR2 is YYDKDF (reference sequence). DNA of the CDR3: TGTGCCACCAGCGTAACACAGGGCTACGAGCAGTACTTC. Amino acids: CATSVTQGYEQYF.

This chain links TRBV20-1 with TRBJ2-7; D possibly uses TRBD1 or TRBD2 (6 bases each). The CDR3 totals 12 residues. The V end was cut by 5 bases, the J end by 2 bases, with 10 bases between. Germline V CDR1 and CDR2: DFQATT, SNEGSKA (reference sequence). The CDR3 DNA reads as TGCAGTGCTGAGGGGGGTACCTACGAGCAGTACTTC. Encoded protein: CSAEGGTYEQYF.

This clonotype was observed at least ten times. The chain recombines TRBV7-3 with TRBJ2-3; D remains ambiguous. The germline V gene has CDR1 SGHTA and CDR2 FQGTGA. The CDR3 is 13 residues long. Trimming removed 5 bases at V and 1 base at J, with 7 bases between. CDR3 nucleotide sequence: TGTGCCAGCAGCGAAATAGGCACAGATACGCAGTATTTT. As protein: CASSEIGTDTQYF. Combining the CDR3 with reference TRBV7-3 and TRBJ2-3 gives the whole variable domain GAGVSQTPSNKVTEKGKYVELRCDPISGHTALYWYRQSLGQGPEFLIYFQGTGAADDSGLPNDRFFAVRPEGSVSTLKIQRTERGDSAVYLCASSEIGTDTQYFGPGTRLTVL.

This clonotype appeared many times. The rearrangement links TRBV4-1 to TRBJ2-7; 9 nucleotides match TRBD1. The CDR3 runs 15 residues. The germline V gene has CDR1 MGHRA and CDR2 YSYEKL. V was clipped by 2 bases and J by 1 base; unmatched bases: 3. The CDR3 loop reads CASSQHRGLSYEQYF. CDR3 DNA sequence: TGCGCCAGCAGCCAACACAGGGGGCTGTCCTACGAGCAGTACTTC.

The table lists this clonotype with a count of one. The genes are TRBV19 and TRBJ2-7, with TRBD2 matching 7 bases. The CDR3 is made up of 13 amino acids. Germline loops: CDR1 LNHDA, CDR2 SQIVND (reference sequence). CDR3 nucleotides: TGTGCTAGGGAGCGGGACTGGTTCTACGAGCAGTACTTC. Encoded protein: CARERDWFYEQYF.

Many counts were recorded for this clonotype. The chain recombines TRBV2 with TRBJ2-2; a possible D gene is TRBD2 (6 bases). The CDR3 covers 15 residues. V gave up 4 bases and J gave up 0 bases, with 9 bases separating them. Per the germline V gene, CDR1 is SNHLY and CDR2 is FYNNEI. CDR3 DNA sequence: TGTGCCAGCAGTGGGGGAGGCGCGAACACCGGGGAGCTGTTTTTT. Translation: CASSGGGANTGELFF.

This clonotype was recorded at least ten times. The rearrangement links TRBV4-1 to TRBJ2-7, with 7 nucleotides matching TRBD1. There are 15 residues in the CDR3. V lost 2 bases to trimming and J lost 2 bases; unmatched junction nucleotides: 6. Germline loops: CDR1 MGHRA, CDR2 YSYEKL. The CDR3 coding sequence is TGCGCCAGCAGCCAACAACAGGGGATCACCTACGAGCAGTACTTC. It yields the protein CASSQQQGITYEQYF.

On this clonotype itself: A read error may explain this, as a much larger clone is one base away. The rearrangement links TRBV27 to TRBJ2-7; D ambiguous. The V gene lost 8 bases and the J gene lost 0 bases, with 11 bases spanning the gap. The germline CDR1 and CDR2 sequences are MNHEY and SMNVEV (reference sequence). This CDR3 is 13 amino acids long. CDR3 region: CASGPLSSYEQYF. DNA for the CDR3: TGTGCCAGCGGTCCCCTCTCCTCCTACGAGCAGTACTTC.

V usage is TRBV16 and J usage is TRBJ2-1; no clear D. The V end was cut by 0 bases, the J end by 8 bases, with 8 bases between. Germline V gene lookup returns CDR1 KGHSY and CDR2 FQNENV. This CDR3 has 13 residues. The CDR3 DNA sequence: TGTGCCAGCAGCCAATCAGCTGAGGATGAGCAGTTCTTC. Residues: CASSQSAEDEQFF.

This clonotype showed up just a few times. This chain links TRBV15 with TRBJ1-5; D is possibly TRBD1 (5 bases). The CDR3 sequence is 17 residues long. CDR1 LNHNV and CDR2 YYDKDF come from the germline V gene (reference sequence). The ends were cut back, 8 bases at V and 0 bases at J, with 20 bases in the middle. Here the CDR3 DNA reads TGTGCCACCTCGCGAGTTGGGACCATTTATAGCAATCAGCCCCAGCATTTT. Translated: CATSRVGTIYSNQPQHF. The entire variable domain, with the rest obtained from reference TRBV15 and TRBJ1-5, is as follows: DAMVIQNPRYQVTQFGKPVTLSCSQTLNHNVMYWYQQKSSQAPKLLFHYYDKDFNNEADTPDNFQSRRPNTSFCFLDIRSPGLGDTAMYLCATSRVGTIYSNQPQHFGDGTRLSIL.

The rearrangement uses TRBV20-1 and TRBJ1-2; D remains unclear. Germline V gene data show CDR1 as DFQATT and CDR2 as SNEGSKA (reference sequence). The CDR3 is 13 residues long. The ends were cut back, 3 bases at V and 12 bases at J, with 20 bases in the middle. As DNA, the CDR3 is TGCAGTGCTAGGCCCGGTCAGGCCGTCGGAAACACCTTC. Translated: CSARPGQAVGNTF.

This clonotype was seen at least ten times. The chain joins TRBV9 to TRBJ2-2; D remains ambiguous. The CDR3 length is 15 residues. Germline CDR1 is SGDLS and CDR2 is YYNGEE. V shed 0 bases and J shed 2 bases, with 8 bases lying between them. CDR3 in DNA: TGTGCCAGCAGCGTAGCTTCAGGTAACACCGGGGAGCTGTTTTTT. Translated: CASSVASGNTGELFF.